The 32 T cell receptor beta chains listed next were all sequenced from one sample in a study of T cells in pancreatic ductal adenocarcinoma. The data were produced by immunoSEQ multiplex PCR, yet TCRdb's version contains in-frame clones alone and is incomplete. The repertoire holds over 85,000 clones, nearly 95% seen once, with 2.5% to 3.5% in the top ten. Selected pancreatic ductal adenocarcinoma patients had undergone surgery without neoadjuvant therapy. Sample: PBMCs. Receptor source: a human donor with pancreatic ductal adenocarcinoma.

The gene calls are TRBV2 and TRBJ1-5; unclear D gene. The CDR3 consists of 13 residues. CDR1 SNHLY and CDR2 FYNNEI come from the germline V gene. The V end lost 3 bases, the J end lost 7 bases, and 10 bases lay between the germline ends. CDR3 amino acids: CASSDYRGQPQHF. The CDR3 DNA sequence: TGTGCCAGCAGTGATTACCGGGGACAGCCCCAGCATTTT.

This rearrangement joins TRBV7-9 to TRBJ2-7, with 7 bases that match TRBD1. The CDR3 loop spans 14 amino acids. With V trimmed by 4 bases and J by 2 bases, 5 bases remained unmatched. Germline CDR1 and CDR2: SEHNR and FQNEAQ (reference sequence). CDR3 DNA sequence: TGTGCCAGCAGCTCTGGGGACAGCCCCTACGAGCAGTACTTC. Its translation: CASSSGDSPYEQYF.

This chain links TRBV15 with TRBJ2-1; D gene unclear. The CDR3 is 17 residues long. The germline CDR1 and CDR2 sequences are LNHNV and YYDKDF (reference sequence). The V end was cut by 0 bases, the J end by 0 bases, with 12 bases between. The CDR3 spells CATSRDWAIGSYNEQFF. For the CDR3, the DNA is TGTGCCACCAGCAGAGATTGGGCAATCGGCTCCTACAATGAGCAGTTCTTC. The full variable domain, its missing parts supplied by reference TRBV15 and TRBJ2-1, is DAMVIQNPRYQVTQFGKPVTLSCSQTLNHNVMYWYQQKSSQAPKLLFHYYDKDFNNEADTPDNFQSRRPNTSFCFLDIRSPGLGDTAMYLCATSRDWAIGSYNEQFFGPGTRLTVL.

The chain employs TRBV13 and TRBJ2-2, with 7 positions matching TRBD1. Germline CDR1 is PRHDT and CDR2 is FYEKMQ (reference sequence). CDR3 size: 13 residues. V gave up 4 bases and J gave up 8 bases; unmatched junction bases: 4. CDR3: CASSSGQPGELFF. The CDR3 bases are TGTGCCAGCAGCTCGGGACAGCCAGGGGAGCTGTTTTTT.

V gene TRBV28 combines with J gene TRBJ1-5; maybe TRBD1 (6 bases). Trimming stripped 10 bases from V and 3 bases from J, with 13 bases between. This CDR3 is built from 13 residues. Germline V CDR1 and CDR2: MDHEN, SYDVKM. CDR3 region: CATGGGANQPQHF. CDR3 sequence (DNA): TGTGCCACCGGGGGGGGCGCCAATCAGCCCCAGCATTTT. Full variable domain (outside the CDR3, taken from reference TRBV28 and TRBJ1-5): DVKVTQSSRYLVKRTGEKVFLECVQDMDHENMFWYRQDPGLGLRLIYFSYDVKMKEKGDIPEGYSVSREKKERFSLILESASTNQTSMYLCATGGGANQPQHFGDGTRLSIL.

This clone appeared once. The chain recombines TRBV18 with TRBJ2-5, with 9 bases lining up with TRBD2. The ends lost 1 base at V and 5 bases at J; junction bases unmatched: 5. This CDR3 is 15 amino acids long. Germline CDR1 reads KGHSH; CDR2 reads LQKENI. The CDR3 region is CASSPLSGSWETQYF. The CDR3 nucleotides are TGTGCCAGCTCACCACTTAGCGGGAGTTGGGAGACCCAGTACTTC.

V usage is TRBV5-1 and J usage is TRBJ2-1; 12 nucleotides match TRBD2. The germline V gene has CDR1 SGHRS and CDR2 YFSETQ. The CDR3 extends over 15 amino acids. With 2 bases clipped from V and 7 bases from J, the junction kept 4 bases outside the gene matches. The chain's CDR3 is CASSFGLAGGNEQFF. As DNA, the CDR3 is TGCGCCAGCAGCTTTGGGCTAGCGGGAGGGAATGAGCAGTTCTTC.

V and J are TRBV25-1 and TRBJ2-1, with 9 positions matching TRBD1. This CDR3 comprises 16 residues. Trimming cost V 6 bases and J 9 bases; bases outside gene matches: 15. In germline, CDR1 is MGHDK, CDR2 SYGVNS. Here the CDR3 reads CASRTLGTGFGGEQFF. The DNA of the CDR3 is TGTGCCAGCAGAACCCTAGGGACAGGGTTCGGGGGTGAGCAGTTCTTC. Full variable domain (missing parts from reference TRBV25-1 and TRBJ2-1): EADIYQTPRYLVIGTGKKITLECSQTMGHDKMYWYQQDPGMELHLIHYSYGVNSTEKGDLSSESTVSRIRTEHFPLTLESARPSHTSQYLCASRTLGTGFGGEQFFGPGTRLTVL.

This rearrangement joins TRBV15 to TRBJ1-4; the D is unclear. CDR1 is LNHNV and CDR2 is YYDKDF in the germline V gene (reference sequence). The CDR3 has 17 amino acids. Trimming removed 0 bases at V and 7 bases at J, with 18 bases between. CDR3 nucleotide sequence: TGTGCCACCAGCAGAGAAAAACTGCTCGCCCGGAGTGAAAAACTGTTTTTT. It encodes CATSREKLLARSEKLFF.

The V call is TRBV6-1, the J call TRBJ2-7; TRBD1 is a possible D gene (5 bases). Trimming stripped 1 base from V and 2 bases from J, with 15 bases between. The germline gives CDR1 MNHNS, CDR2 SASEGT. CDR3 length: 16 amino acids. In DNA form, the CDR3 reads TGTGCCAGCAGTGAAGGGGCCAGGGTGATTCCCTACGAGCAGTACTTC. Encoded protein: CASSEGARVIPYEQYF.

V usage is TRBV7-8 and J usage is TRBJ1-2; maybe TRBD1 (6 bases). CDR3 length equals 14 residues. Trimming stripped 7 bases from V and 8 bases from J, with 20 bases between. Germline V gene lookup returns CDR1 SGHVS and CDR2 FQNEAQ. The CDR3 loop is CASTFGGATVGYTF. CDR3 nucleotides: TGTGCCAGCACCTTCGGGGGGGCGACAGTCGGCTACACCTTC.

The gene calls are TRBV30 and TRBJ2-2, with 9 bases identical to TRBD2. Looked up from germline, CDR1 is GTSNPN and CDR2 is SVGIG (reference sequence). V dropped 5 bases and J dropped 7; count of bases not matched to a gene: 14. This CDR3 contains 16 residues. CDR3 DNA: TGTGCCTGGTCACAAGGTGCTAGCGGGGAACACGGGGAGCTGTTTTTT. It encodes CAWSQGASGEHGELFF. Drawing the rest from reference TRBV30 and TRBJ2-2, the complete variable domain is SQTIHQWPATLVQPVGSPLSLECTVEGTSNPNLYWYRQAAGRGLQLLFYSVGIGQISSEVPQNLSASRPQDRQFILSSKKLLLSDSGFYLCAWSQGASGEHGELFFGEGSRLTVL.

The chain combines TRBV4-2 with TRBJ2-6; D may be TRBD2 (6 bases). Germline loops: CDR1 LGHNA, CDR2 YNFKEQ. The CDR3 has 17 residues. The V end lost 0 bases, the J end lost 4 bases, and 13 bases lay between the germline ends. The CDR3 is CASSQDRRDTGANVLTF. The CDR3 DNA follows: TGTGCCAGCAGCCAAGATAGGAGGGATACAGGGGCCAACGTCCTGACTTTC.

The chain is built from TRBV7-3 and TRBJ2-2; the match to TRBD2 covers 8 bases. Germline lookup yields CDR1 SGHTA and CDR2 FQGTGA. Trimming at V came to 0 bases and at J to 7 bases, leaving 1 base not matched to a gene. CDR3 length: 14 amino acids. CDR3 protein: CASSLTREGGELFF. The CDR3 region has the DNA TGTGCCAGCAGCTTAACTCGGGAGGGCGGGGAGCTGTTTTTT.

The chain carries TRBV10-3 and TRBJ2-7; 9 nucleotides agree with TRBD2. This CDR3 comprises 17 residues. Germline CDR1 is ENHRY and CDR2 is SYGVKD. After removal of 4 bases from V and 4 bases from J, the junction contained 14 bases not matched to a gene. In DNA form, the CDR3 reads TGTGCCATCAGTGCGGGGGTTAGCGGGAGCCCACCTTACGAGCAGTACTTC. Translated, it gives CAISAGVSGSPPYEQYF.

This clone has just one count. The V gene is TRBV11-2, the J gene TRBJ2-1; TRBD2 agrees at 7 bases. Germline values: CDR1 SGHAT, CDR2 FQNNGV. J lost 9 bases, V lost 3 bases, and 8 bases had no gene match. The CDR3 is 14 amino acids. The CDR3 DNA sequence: TGTGCCAGCAGCTTCCAGCGGGACTCGCTTGAGCAGTTCTTC. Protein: CASSFQRDSLEQFF.

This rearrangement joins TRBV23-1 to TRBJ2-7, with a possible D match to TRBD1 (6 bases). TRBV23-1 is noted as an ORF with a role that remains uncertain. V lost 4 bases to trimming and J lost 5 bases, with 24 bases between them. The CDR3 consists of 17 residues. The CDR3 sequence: CASSRSLDRISGNEQYF. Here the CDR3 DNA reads TGCGCCAGCAGTCGGTCGCTAGACAGGATCTCCGGCAACGAGCAGTACTTC.

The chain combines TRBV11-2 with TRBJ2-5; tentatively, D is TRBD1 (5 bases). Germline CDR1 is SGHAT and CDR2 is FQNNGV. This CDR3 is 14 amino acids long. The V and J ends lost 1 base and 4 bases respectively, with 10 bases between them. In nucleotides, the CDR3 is TGTGCCAGCAGCTTAGGTCAGGGTAGAGAGACCCAGTACTTC. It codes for CASSLGQGRETQYF.

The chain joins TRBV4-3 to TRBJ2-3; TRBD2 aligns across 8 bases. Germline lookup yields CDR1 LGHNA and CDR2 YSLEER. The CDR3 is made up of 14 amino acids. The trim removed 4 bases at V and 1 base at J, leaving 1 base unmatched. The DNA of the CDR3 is TGCGCCAGCAGCCTTAGCGGGGGCACAGATACGCAGTATTTT. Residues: CASSLSGGTDTQYF.

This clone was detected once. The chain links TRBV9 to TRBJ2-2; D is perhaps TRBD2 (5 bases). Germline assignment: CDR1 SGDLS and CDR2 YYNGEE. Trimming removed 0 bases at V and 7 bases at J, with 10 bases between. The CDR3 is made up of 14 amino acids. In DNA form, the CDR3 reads TGTGCCAGCAGCGTAGTGCCTAGCATCGGGGAGCTGTTTTTT. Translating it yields CASSVVPSIGELFF.

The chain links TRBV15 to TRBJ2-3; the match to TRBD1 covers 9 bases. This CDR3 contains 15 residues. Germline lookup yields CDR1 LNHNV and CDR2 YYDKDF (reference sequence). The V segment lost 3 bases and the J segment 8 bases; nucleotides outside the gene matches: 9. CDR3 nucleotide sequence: TGTGCCACCAGCAGGCCGGGACAGGGATACGTTACGCAGTATTTT. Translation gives CATSRPGQGYVTQYF.

DNA for the CDR3: TGTGCCAGCAGCAAGCTGATGAGCACTGAAGCTTTCTTT. Protein sequence: CASSKLMSTEAFF. This rearrangement joins TRBV5-8 to TRBJ1-1; D unclear. Germline lookup yields CDR1 SGHTS and CDR2 YDEGEE. V was clipped by 4 bases and J by 4 bases, with 11 bases between them. This CDR3 has 13 amino acids.

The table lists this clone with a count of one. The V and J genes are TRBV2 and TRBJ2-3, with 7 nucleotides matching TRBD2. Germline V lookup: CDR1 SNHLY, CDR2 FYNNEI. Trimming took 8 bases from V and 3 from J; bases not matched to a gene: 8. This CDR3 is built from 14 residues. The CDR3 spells CASLILLATDTQYF. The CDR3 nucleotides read TGTGCCAGCCTGATTCTACTAGCGACAGATACGCAGTATTTT.

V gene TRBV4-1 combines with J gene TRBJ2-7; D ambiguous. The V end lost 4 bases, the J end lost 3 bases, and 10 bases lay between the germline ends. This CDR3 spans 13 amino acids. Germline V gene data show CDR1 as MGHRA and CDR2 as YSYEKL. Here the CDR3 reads CASSPTEVYEQYF. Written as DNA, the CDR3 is TGCGCCAGCAGCCCCACCGAGGTCTACGAGCAGTACTTC.

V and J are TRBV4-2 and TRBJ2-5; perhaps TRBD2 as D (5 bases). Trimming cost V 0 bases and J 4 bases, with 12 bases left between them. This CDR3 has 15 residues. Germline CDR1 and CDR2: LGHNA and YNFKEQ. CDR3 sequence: CASSQEAVGRETQYF. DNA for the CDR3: TGTGCCAGCAGCCAAGAAGCGGTCGGCAGAGAGACCCAGTACTTC.

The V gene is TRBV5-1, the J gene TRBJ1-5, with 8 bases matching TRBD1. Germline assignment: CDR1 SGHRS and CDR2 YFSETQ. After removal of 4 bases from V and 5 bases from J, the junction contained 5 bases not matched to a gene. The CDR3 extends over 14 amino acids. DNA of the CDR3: TGCGCCAGCAGCCTGACAGGGGAGGATCAGCCCCAGCATTTT. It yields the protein CASSLTGEDQPQHF.

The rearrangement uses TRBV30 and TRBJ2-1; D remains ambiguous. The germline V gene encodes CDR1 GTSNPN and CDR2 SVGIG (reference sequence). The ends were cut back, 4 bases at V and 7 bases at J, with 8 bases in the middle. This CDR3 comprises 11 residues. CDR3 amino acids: CAWTNQNEQFF. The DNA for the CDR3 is TGTGCCTGGACAAACCAGAATGAGCAGTTCTTC.

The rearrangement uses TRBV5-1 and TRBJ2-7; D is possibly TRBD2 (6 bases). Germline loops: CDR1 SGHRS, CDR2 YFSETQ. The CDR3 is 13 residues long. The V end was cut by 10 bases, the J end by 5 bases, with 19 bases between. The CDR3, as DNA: TGCGCCTCAGCGGAGGGGCCAGGAAACGAGCAGTACTTC. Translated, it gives CASAEGPGNEQYF.

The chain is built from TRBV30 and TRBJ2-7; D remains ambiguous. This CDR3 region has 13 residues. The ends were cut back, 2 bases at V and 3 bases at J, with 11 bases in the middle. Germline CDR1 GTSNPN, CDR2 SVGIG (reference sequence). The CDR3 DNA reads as TGTGCCTGGAGTAGAGGCCCATTCTACGAGCAGTACTTC. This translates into CAWSRGPFYEQYF.

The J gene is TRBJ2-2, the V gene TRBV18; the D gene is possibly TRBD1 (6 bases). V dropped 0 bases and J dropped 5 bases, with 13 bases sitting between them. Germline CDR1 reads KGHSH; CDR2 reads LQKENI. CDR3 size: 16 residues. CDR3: CASSPPGVGTTGELFF. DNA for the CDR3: TGTGCCAGCTCACCACCTGGAGTTGGGACAACCGGGGAGCTGTTTTTT.

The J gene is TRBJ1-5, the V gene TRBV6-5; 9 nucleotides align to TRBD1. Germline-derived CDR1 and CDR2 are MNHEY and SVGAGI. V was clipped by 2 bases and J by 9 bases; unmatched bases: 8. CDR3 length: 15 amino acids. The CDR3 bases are TGTGCCAGCAGTTACGAACAGGGGGCGGGATTGCCCCAGCATTTT. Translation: CASSYEQGAGLPQHF.

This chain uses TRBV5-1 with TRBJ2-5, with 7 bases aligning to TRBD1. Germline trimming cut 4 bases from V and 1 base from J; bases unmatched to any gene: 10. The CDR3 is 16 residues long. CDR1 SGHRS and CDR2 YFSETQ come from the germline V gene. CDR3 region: CASSDPGTDSQETQYF. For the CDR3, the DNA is TGCGCCAGCAGCGACCCCGGGACAGACTCCCAAGAGACCCAGTACTTC.